This TCR beta chain emerged from a study of blood T cells in healthy people across ages. Germline CDR1 and CDR2: LGHDT and YNNKEL (reference sequence). Trimming took 4 bases from V and 3 from J; bases not matched to a gene: 4. The CDR3 is 14 amino acids. Using a J-beta primer mix together with a sample-barcoded 5' primer, a second PCR was run for roughly 6 to 11 cycles. Every molecule of cDNA carried a tag from a template-switch adaptor with 12 random nucleotides. Via MiXCR, TCRdb re-called the 5' RACE reads, giving one row per CDR3 protein. The table has approximately 780,000 distinct CDR3 sequences, more than 25% seen once. This clonotype was seen a handful of times. The same data also contributed to another study, on T cells of mothers and their children.

This chain links TRBV3-1 with TRBJ1-2; 8 nucleotides agree with TRBD1. The sequencing sample was made of blood. This clonotype was obtained from a boy between 10 and 17 years old in good health. This chain's CDR3 is CASSRRGQDYGYTF. The CDR3 DNA is TGTGCCAGCAGCCGCAGGGGGCAAGACTATGGCTACACCTTC.